The following is a TCR beta chain sequence with its context. The assay was immunoSEQ multiplex PCR, and TCRdb's table has in-frame clones only and misses some. Among about 140,000 clones, 70% to 90% were seen once, and the ten largest hold 7% to 10%. There are 14 residues in the CDR3. Germline loops: CDR1 WNHNN, CDR2 SYGVQD (reference sequence). J lost 1 base, V lost 6 bases, and 4 bases had no gene match. These data come from a study of blood T cell repertoires in COVID-19. The sequence derives from a woman aged 55-69 years with acute or convalescent COVID-19. The sequencing input was peripheral blood. V gene TRBV10-1 combines with J gene TRBJ1-1; TRBD1 aligns across 8 bases. The CDR3 reads CASSTDRANTEAFF. CDR3 bases: TGCGCCAGCAGCACGGACAGGGCGAACACTGAAGCTTTCTTT.